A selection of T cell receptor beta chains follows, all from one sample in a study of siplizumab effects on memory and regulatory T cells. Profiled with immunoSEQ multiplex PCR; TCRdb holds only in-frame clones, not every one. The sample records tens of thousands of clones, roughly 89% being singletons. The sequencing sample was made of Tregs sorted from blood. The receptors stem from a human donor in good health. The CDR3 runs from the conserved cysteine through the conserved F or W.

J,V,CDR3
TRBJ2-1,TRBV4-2,CASSQEPGGWGEQFF
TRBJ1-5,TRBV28,CASSFGRPNQPQHF
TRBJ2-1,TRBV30,CAWSVQRQLANNEQFF
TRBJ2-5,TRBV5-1,CASSPLGGTQYF
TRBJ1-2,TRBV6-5,CASSYERSSWNGYTF
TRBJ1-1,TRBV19,CASSIAGGPGTEAFF
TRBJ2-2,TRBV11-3,CASSFMGGGPETGELFF
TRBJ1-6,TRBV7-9,CASSPTGGGGYNSPLHF
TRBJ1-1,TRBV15,CATSRRSLTFF
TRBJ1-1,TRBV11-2,CASSLKWDTEAFF
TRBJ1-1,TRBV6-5,CASSYSFQGYTEAFF
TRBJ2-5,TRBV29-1,CSARLAGETQYF
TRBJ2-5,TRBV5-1,CASSWTFGETQYF
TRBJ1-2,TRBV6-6,CASSQSRDSYGYTF
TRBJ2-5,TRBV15,CATSTGTGGRAETQYF
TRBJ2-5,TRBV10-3,CAISARGLQETQYF
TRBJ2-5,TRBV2,CASRRYQETQYF
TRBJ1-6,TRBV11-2,CASSLGTDGNSPLHF
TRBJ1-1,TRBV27,CASSPVRGITEAFF
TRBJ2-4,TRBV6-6,CASRSYSGLAKNIQYF
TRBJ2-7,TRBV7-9,CASSSTGGVDEQYF
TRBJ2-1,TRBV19,CASNKGGSSYNEQFF